The 19 T cell receptor beta chains given below trace back to one sample, sequenced in a study of T cells in Graves' hyperthyroidism and ophthalmopathy. The TCR beta CDR3 regions underwent amplification using RNA transcripts as the source. HTBI primers were used for first-round RT-PCR of the TCR CDR3. TCRdb reprocessed the multiplex PCR reads via MiXCR and lists one record per CDR3 protein. The data contain about 460,000 distinct CDR3 sequences, 22% of them singletons. The sequencing input was blood. The receptors here all came from a woman between 65 and 79 years old with Graves' ophthalmopathy.

This sequence joins TRBV24-1 and TRBJ2-2; D is perhaps TRBD2 (5 bases). Per the germline V gene, CDR1 is KGHDR and CDR2 is SFDVKD. The germline V and J ends were trimmed by 5 bases and 6 bases, with 12 bases remaining between them. The CDR3 has 14 residues. The CDR3 DNA is TGTGCCACCAGTGGCACCGGCGGGCCCGGGGAGCTGTTTTTT. Its translation is CATSGTGGPGELFF.

This clonotype has at least ten counts. The chain combines TRBV28 with TRBJ1-2; no clear D gene. Germline V gives CDR1 MDHEN, CDR2 SYDVKM. This CDR3 has 14 amino acids. The germline V and J ends were trimmed by 0 bases and 8 bases, with 13 bases remaining between them. As DNA, the CDR3 is TGTGCCAGCAGTTTATGGGCCGAGGATGGCGGCTACACCTTC. Translated: CASSLWAEDGGYTF.

The CDR3 loop is CASSPRGGRETQYF. Here the CDR3 DNA reads TGTGCCAGCAGCCCGAGAGGGGGGCGAGAGACCCAGTACTTC. This chain joins TRBV11-3 and TRBJ2-5, with D perhaps TRBD1 or TRBD2 (6 bases each). CDR1 and CDR2 (germline): SGHNT, YENEEA. CDR3 length equals 14 residues. Trimming cost V 5 bases and J 4 bases, with 14 bases left between them.

The chain couples TRBV20-1 to TRBJ2-7, with D maybe TRBD2 (6 bases). The ends were cut back, 3 bases at V and 7 bases at J, with 19 bases in the middle. CDR1 DFQATT and CDR2 SNEGSKA come from the germline V gene (reference sequence). This CDR3 comprises 14 residues. The CDR3 bases are TGCAGTGCTAGGTTCGGGAGTCGTGGCGGGGAGCAGTACTTC. It codes for CSARFGSRGGEQYF.

The sample holds many counts of this clonotype. This sequence joins TRBV11-2 and TRBJ1-4, with 8 positions matching TRBD1. The trim removed 4 bases at V and 8 bases at J, leaving 3 bases unmatched. The CDR3 totals 13 residues. Germline assignment: CDR1 SGHAT and CDR2 FQNNGV. The CDR3 protein is CASSSRQGEKLFF. CDR3 sequence (DNA): TGTGCCAGCAGCTCAAGACAGGGGGAAAAACTGTTTTTT.

This clonotype was seen ten or more times. The V call is TRBV28, the J call TRBJ2-6, with 7 bases lining up with TRBD2. There are 16 residues in the CDR3. The V gene end was trimmed by 3 bases and the J gene end by 0 bases; junction bases not matched to a gene: 2. The V gene's germline CDR1 is MDHEN and CDR2 SYDVKM. CDR3 sequence reads: CASSFGGSSGANVLTF. The CDR3 nucleotides are TGTGCCAGCAGTTTCGGCGGGAGCTCTGGGGCCAACGTCCTGACTTTC. The whole variable domain, remainder taken from reference TRBV28 and TRBJ2-6, is DVKVTQSSRYLVKRTGEKVFLECVQDMDHENMFWYRQDPGLGLRLIYFSYDVKMKEKGDIPEGYSVSREKKERFSLILESASTNQTSMYLCASSFGGSSGANVLTFGAGSRLTVL.

This clonotype was detected a few times. The chain has TRBV9 and TRBJ2-1; TRBD2 is a possible D gene (6 bases). CDR3 length equals 19 residues. Germline V gene lookup returns CDR1 SGDLS and CDR2 YYNGEE. The V end was cut by 5 bases, the J end by 7 bases, with 31 bases between. In DNA, the CDR3 is TGTGCCAGCAGACACCACCCATCCTCGCGGGGACGGGAGAGGAATGAGCAGTTCTTC. This codes for CASRHHPSSRGRERNEQFF.

This clonotype was counted a few times. The CDR3 region is CASRRRRVASGETQYF. The CDR3 DNA is TGTGCCAGCAGGCGGAGAAGAGTCGCCAGCGGAGAGACCCAGTACTTC. The gene calls are TRBV7-6 and TRBJ2-5; the D gene is possibly TRBD2 (5 bases). CDR1 is SGHVS and CDR2 is FNYEAQ in the germline V gene. Trimming removed 6 bases from V and 4 bases from J, with 21 bases in between. The CDR3 length is 16 residues.

Only a few counts were recorded for this clonotype. The V and J genes are TRBV5-6 and TRBJ1-1; D gene ambiguous. V lost 4 bases, J lost 4 bases, and 23 bases lay in between. The germline gives CDR1 SGHDT, CDR2 YYEEEE. The CDR3 length is 17 residues. The CDR3 sequence: CASSPDGRAWGVTEAFF. In nucleotides, the CDR3 is TGTGCCAGCAGCCCGGACGGTAGAGCATGGGGTGTCACTGAAGCTTTCTTT.

The genes are TRBV5-5 and TRBJ2-3, with 7 bases fitting TRBD1. Germline loops: CDR1 SGHKS, CDR2 YYEKEE (reference sequence). After removal of 0 bases from V and 1 base from J, the junction contained 5 bases not matched to a gene. The length of the CDR3 is 16 residues. CDR3 sequence: CASSLAFTGGTDTQYF. DNA of the CDR3: TGTGCCAGCAGCTTGGCCTTCACAGGGGGCACAGATACGCAGTATTTT.

This clonotype was seen a few times. The chain combines TRBV29-1 with TRBJ2-3; 9 bases match TRBD1. The CDR3 runs to 14 residues. J was trimmed by 5 bases and V by 8 bases; bases with no gene match: 11. Germline lookup yields CDR1 SQVTM and CDR2 ANQGSEA. CDR3 sequence: CSLYYRGLQDTQYF. CDR3 bases: TGCAGCTTATATTACAGGGGGCTTCAAGATACGCAGTATTTT.

Of note for this clonotype: Compared with germline, one end of the junction differs, possibly owing to a read error. The V and J genes are TRBV25-1 and TRBJ2-2; 7 nucleotides line up with TRBD1. The CDR3 is made up of 17 amino acids. Germline CDR1 reads MGHDK; CDR2 reads SYGVNS. CDR3 region: CASIPRTGDPGTGELFF. In DNA form, the CDR3 reads TGTGCCAGCATTCCCCGAACAGGGGACCCGGGGACCGGGGAGCTGTTTTTC.

This clonotype was seen ten or more times. The chain couples TRBV2 to TRBJ2-1; either TRBD1 or TRBD2 may supply D (5 bases each). Germline CDR1 is SNHLY and CDR2 is FYNNEI. This CDR3 comprises 16 residues. V lost 8 bases and J 4 bases, leaving 21 bases between the germline ends. CDR3 region: CASSLIGGSLYNEQFF. The CDR3 coding sequence is TGTGCCAGCTCCCTTATTGGGGGATCCTTGTACAATGAGCAGTTCTTC.

The genes are TRBV11-2 and TRBJ1-2, with a possible D match to TRBD1 (5 bases). There are 15 residues in the CDR3. The germline V gene has CDR1 SGHAT and CDR2 FQNNGV. Trimming pared 0 bases from V and 2 bases from J, leaving 10 bases between. The CDR3 reads CASSLDQTANYGYTF. The CDR3 region has the DNA TGTGCCAGCAGCTTAGACCAGACAGCGAACTATGGCTACACCTTC.

This clonotype was seen repeatedly, ten times or more. The chain carries TRBV29-1 and TRBJ2-5; D is uncertain. The CDR3 runs 13 residues. CDR1 is SQVTM, CDR2 ANQGSEA, per germline. The V and J ends lost 1 base and 7 bases respectively, with 13 bases between them. CDR3 in amino acids: CSVEGLEMGTQYF. For the CDR3, the DNA is TGCAGCGTTGAAGGGCTGGAGATGGGGACCCAGTACTTC.

Details on this clonotype: With a much larger clone just one base away, this may be a read error. The chain uses TRBV28 and TRBJ1-1; D is unclear. The CDR3 consists of 11 residues. Trimming left V 11 bases short and J 0 bases short, with 7 bases between. The germline V gene encodes CDR1 MDHEN and CDR2 SYDVKM. Here the CDR3 DNA reads TGTGCCGGCAAGTTGAACACTGAAGCTTTCTTT. Translated: CAGKLNTEAFF.

CDR3 sequence: CASSSNPDRPQETQYF. The CDR3 DNA is TGTGCCAGCAGCTCGAACCCGGACAGACCCCAAGAGACCCAGTACTTC. This chain links TRBV7-9 with TRBJ2-5; tentatively, D is TRBD1 (6 bases). The CDR3 consists of 16 residues. Trimming took 4 bases from V and 1 from J, leaving 16 bases between them. Per germline, CDR1 SEHNR and CDR2 FQNEAQ (reference sequence).

This clonotype was seen many times. This chain joins TRBV28 and TRBJ2-5; D may be TRBD1 (6 bases). Trimming cost V 6 bases and J 7 bases, with 15 bases left between them. Germline CDR1 MDHEN, CDR2 SYDVKM. The CDR3 has 13 amino acids. In DNA, the CDR3 is TGTGCCAGCAGGGAAGGACAGATAAGGACCCAGTACTTC. Translating gives CASREGQIRTQYF.

V gene TRBV9 combines with J gene TRBJ2-3; no reliable D call. CDR1 is SGDLS, CDR2 YYNGEE, per germline. V gave up 3 bases and J gave up 3 bases, with 8 bases separating them. This CDR3 is built from 13 residues. The CDR3 loop is CASSATLTDTQYF. CDR3 sequence (DNA): TGTGCCAGCAGCGCCACCCTTACAGATACGCAGTATTTT. The variable domain in full, completed from reference TRBV9 and TRBJ2-3, reads DSGVTQTPKHLITATGQRVTLRCSPRSGDLSVYWYQQSLDQGLQFLIQYYNGEERAKGNILERFSAQQFPDLHSELNLSSLELGDSALYFCASSATLTDTQYFGPGTRLTVL.